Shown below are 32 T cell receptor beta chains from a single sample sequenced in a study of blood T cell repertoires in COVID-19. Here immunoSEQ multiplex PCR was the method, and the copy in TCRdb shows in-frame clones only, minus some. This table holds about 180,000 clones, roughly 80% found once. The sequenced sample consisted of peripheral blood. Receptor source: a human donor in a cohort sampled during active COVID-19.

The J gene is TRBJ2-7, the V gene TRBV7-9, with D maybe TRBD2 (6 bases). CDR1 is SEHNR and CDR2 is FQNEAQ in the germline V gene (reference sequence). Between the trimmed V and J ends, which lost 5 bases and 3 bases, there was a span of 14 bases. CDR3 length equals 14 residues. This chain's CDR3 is CASSPRDWVYEQYF. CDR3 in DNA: TGTGCCAGCAGCCCCCGGGACTGGGTCTACGAGCAGTACTTC. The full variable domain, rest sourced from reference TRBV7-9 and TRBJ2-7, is DTGVSQNPRHKITKRGQNVTFRCDPISEHNRLYWYRQTLGQGPEFLTYFQNEAQLEKSRLLSDRFSAERPKGSFSTLEIQRTEQGDSAMYLCASSPRDWVYEQYFGPGTRLTVT.

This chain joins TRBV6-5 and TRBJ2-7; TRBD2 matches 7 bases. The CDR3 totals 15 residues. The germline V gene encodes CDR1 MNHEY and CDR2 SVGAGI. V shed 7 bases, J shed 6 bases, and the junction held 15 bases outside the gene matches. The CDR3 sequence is CASKSTSLYPGEQYF. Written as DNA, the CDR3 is TGTGCCAGCAAATCGACTAGCCTCTACCCGGGCGAGCAGTACTTC.

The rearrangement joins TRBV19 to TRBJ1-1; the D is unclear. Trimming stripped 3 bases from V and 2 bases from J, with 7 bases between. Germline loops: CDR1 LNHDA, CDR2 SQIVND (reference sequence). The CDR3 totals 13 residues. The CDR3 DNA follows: TGTGCCAGTAGTATCAGTCCAAACACTGAAGCTTTCTTT. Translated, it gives CASSISPNTEAFF.

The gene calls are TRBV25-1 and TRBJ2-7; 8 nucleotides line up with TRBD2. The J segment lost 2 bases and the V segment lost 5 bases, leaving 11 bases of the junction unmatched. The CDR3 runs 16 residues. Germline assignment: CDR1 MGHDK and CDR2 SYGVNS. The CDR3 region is CASSPRAAGDPYEQYF. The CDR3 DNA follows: TGTGCCAGCAGTCCCCGGGCAGCGGGGGACCCCTACGAGCAGTACTTC.

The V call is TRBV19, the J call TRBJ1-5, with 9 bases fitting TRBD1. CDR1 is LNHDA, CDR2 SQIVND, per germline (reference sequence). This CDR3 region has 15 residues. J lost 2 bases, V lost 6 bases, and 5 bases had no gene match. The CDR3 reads CASREQGAGNQPQHF. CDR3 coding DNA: TGTGCCAGTAGGGAACAGGGGGCCGGCAATCAGCCCCAGCATTTT.

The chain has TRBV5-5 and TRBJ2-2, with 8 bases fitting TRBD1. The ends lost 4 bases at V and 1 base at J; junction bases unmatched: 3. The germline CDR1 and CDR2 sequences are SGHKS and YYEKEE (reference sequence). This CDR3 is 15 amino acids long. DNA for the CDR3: TGTGCCAGCAGCAACGGACAGGGGAACACCGGGGAGCTGTTTTTT. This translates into CASSNGQGNTGELFF.

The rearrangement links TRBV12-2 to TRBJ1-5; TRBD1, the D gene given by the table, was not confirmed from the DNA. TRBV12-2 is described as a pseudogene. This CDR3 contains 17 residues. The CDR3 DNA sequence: TGTGCAAGTCGCTTAGGGGAGATAGACAGGGGCAATCAGCCCCAGCATTTT. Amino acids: CASRLGEIDRGNQPQHF.

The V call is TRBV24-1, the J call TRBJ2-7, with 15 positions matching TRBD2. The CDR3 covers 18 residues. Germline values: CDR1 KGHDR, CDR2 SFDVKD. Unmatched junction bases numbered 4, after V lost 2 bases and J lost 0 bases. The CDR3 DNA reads TGTGCCACCAGTGATTCGGGACTAGCGGGAGGCCCCTCCTACGAGCAGTACTTC. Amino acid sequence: CATSDSGLAGGPSYEQYF.

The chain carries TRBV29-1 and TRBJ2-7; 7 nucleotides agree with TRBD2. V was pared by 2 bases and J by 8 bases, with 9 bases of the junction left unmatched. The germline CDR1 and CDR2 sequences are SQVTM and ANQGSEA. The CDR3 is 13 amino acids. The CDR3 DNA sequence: TGCAGCGTTGAAACTCCCCTGACTAGCCAGCAGTACTTC. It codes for CSVETPLTSQQYF.

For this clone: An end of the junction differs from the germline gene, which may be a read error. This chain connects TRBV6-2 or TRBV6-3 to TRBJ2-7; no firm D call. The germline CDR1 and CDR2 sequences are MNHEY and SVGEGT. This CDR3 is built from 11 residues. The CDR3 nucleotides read TGTGCAAGCAGTATTAGCTACGAGCAGTACTTC. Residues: CASSISYEQYF.

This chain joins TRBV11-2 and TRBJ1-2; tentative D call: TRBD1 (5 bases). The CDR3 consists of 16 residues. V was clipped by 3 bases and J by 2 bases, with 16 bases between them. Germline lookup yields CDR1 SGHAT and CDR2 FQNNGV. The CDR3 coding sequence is TGTGCCAGCAGCTTGACCCAACCGGGGGTAAACTATGGCTACACCTTC. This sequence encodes CASSLTQPGVNYGYTF.

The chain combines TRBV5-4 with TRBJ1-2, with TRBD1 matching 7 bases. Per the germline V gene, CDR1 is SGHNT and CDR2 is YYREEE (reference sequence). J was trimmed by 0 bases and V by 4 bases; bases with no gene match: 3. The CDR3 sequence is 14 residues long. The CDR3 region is CASSAGTANYGYTF. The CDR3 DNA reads TGTGCCAGCAGCGCCGGGACAGCTAACTATGGCTACACCTTC.

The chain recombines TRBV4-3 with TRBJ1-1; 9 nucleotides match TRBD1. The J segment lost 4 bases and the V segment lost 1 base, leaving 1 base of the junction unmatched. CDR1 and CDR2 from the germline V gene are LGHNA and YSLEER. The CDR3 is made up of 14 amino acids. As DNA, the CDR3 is TGCGCCAGCAGCCAAGGGACAGGGGTCACTGAAGCTTTCTTT. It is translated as CASSQGTGVTEAFF.

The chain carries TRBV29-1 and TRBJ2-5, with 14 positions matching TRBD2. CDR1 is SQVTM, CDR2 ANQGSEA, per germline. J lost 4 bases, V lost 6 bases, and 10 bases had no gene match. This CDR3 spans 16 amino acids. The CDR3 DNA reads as TGCAGCGTCCCGATCGGGACTAGCGGGAGCGGAGAGACCCAGTACTTC. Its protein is CSVPIGTSGSGETQYF.

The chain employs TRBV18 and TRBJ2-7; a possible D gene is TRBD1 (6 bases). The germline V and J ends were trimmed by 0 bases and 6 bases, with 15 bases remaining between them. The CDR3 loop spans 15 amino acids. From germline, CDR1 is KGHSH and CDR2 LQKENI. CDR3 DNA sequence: TGTGCCAGCTCACCACCCCGGACAGTGGGCTCCGAGCAGTACTTC. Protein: CASSPPRTVGSEQYF. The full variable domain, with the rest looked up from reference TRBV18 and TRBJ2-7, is NAGVMQNPRHLVRRRGQEARLRCSPMKGHSHVYWYRQLPEEGLKFMVYLQKENIIDESGMPKERFSAEFPKEGPSILRIQQVVRGDSAAYFCASSPPRTVGSEQYFGPGTRLTVT.

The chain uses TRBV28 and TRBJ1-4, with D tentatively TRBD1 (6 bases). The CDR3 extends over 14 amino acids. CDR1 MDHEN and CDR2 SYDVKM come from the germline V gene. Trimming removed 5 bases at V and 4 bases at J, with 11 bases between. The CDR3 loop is CASSITGSNEKLFF. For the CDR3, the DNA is TGTGCCAGCAGTATAACAGGGAGTAATGAAAAACTGTTTTTT.

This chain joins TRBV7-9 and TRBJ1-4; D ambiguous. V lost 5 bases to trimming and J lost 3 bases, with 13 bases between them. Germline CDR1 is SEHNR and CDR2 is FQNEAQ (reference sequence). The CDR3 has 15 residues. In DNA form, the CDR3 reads TGTGCCAGCAGCCAAAACAGTGGGTCTAATGAAAAACTGTTTTTT. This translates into CASSQNSGSNEKLFF.

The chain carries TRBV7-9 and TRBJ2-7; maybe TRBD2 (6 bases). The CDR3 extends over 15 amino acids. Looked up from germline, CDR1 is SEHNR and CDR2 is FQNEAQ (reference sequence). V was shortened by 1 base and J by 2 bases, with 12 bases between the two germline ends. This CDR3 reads CASSLVLAVTYEQYF. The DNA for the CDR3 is TGTGCCAGCAGCTTAGTATTAGCGGTAACCTACGAGCAGTACTTC.

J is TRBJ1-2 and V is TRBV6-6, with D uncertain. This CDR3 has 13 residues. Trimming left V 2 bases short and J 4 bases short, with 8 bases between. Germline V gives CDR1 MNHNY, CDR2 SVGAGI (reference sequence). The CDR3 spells CASSYGEPYGYTF. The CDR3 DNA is TGTGCCAGCAGTTACGGGGAGCCCTATGGCTACACCTTC.

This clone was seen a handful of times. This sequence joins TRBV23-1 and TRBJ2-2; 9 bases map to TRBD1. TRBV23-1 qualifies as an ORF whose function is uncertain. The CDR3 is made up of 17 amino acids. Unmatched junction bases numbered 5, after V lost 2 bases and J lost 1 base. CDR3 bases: TGCGCCAGCAGTCAAAGCTCGGACAGGGGGAACACCGGGGAGCTGTTTTTT. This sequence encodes CASSQSSDRGNTGELFF.

As DNA, the CDR3 is TGTGCCACCAGTGACGCTCCGGGACAGGGTAGCACAGATACGCAGTATTTT. This translates into CATSDAPGQGSTDTQYF. V usage is TRBV24-1 and J usage is TRBJ2-3, with 9 nucleotides matching TRBD1. The trim removed 4 bases at V and 0 bases at J, leaving 7 bases unmatched. The CDR3 totals 17 residues. In germline, CDR1 is KGHDR, CDR2 SFDVKD.

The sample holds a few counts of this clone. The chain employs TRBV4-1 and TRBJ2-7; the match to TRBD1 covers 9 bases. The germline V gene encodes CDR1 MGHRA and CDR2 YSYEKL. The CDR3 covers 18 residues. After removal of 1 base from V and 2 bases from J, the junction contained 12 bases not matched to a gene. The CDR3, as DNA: TGCGCCAGCAGCCAAGGGGGACAGGGCCCCTTTAACACCTACGAGCAGTACTTC. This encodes CASSQGGQGPFNTYEQYF.

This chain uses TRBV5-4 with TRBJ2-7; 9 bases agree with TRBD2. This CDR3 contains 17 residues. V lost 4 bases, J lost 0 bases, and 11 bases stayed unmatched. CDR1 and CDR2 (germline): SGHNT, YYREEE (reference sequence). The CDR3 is CASSAGGERIYSYEQYF. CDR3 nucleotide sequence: TGTGCCAGCAGCGCGGGGGGGGAGCGGATATACTCCTACGAGCAGTACTTC. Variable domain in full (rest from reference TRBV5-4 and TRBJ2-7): ETGVTQSPTHLIKTRGQQVTLRCSSQSGHNTVSWYQQALGQGPQFIFQYYREEENGRGNFPPRFSGLQFPNYSSELNVNALELDDSALYLCASSAGGERIYSYEQYFGPGTRLTVT.

The CDR3 loop reads CASSLRGTSRRYTF. The DNA of the CDR3 is TGTGCCAGCAGCCTCCGTGGCACCTCTAGACGCTACACCTTC. V and J are TRBV9 and TRBJ1-2; D unclear. The V and J ends lost 4 bases and 9 bases respectively, with 19 bases between them. This CDR3 contains 14 residues. Per germline, CDR1 SGDLS and CDR2 YYNGEE.

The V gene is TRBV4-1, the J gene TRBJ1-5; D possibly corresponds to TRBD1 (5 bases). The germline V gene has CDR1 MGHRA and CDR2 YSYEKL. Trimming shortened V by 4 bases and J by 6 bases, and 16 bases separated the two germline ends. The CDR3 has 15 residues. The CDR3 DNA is TGCGCCAGCAGCCCCTACGGGGGAAAGGGTCAGCCCCAGCATTTT. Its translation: CASSPYGGKGQPQHF.

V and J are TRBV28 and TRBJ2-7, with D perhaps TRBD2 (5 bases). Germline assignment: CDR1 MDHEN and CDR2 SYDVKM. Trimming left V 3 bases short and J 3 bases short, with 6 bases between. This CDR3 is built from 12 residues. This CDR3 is CASSFDYYEQYF. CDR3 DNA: TGTGCCAGCAGTTTTGACTACTACGAGCAGTACTTC. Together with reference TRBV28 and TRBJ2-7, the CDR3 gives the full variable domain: DVKVTQSSRYLVKRTGEKVFLECVQDMDHENMFWYRQDPGLGLRLIYFSYDVKMKEKGDIPEGYSVSREKKERFSLILESASTNQTSMYLCASSFDYYEQYFGPGTRLTVT.

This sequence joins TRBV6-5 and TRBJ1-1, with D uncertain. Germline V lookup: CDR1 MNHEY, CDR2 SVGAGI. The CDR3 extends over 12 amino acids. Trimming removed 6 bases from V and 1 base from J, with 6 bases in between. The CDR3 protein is CASRGRNTEAFF. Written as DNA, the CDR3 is TGTGCCAGCAGGGGCAGGAACACTGAAGCTTTCTTT.

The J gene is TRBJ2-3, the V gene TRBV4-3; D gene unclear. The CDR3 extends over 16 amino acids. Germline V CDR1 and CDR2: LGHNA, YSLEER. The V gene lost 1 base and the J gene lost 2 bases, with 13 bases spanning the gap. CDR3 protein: CASSQGSHRSTDTQYF. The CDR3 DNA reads TGCGCCAGCAGCCAAGGCAGCCACAGATCCACAGATACGCAGTATTTT.

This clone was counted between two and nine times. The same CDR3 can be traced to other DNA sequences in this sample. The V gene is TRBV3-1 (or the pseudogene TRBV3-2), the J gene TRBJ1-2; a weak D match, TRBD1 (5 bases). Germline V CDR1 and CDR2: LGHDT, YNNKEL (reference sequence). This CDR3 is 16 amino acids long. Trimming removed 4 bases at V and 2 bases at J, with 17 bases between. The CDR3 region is CASSPRGGQGNYGYTF. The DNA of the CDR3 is TGTGCCAGCAGCCCTAGGGGAGGGCAAGGGAACTATGGCTACACCTTC.

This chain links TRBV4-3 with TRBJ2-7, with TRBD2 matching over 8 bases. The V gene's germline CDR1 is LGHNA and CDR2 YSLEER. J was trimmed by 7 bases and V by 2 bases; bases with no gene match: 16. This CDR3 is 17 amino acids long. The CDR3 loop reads CASSQHGPGLGVAEQYF. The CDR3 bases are TGCGCCAGCAGCCAACACGGTCCGGGACTAGGAGTGGCGGAGCAGTACTTC.

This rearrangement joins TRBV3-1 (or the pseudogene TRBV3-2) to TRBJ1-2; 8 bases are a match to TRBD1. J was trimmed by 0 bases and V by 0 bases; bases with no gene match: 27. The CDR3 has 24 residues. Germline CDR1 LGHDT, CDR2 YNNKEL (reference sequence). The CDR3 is CASSQEEGPWRGTRTGGANYGYTF. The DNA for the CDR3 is TGTGCCAGCAGCCAAGAGGAAGGACCTTGGCGTGGGACCCGAACAGGGGGAGCTAACTATGGCTACACCTTC.

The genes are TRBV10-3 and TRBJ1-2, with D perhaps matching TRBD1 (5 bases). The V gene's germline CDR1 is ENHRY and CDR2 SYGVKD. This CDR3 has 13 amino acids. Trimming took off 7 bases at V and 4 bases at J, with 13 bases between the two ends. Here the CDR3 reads CAINRPGPYGYTF. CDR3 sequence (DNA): TGTGCCATCAACCGGCCAGGGCCCTATGGCTACACCTTC.